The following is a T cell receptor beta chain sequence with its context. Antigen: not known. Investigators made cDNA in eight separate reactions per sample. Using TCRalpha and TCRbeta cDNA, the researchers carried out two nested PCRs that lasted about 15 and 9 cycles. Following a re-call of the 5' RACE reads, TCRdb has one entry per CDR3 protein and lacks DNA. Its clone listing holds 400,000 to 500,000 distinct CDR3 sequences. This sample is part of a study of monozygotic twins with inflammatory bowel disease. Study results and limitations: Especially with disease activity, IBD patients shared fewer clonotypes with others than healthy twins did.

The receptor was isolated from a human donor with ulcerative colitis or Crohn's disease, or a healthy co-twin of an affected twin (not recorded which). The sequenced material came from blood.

The CDR3 protein is CAISEYGEQFF. The genes are TRBV10-3 and TRBJ2-1. The CDR3 spans 11 residues. Germline V gene lookup returns CDR1 ENHRY and CDR2 SYGVKD.